This paragraph reports one T cell receptor beta chain. The antigen is unknown. The sample belongs to a study of Ad26.COV2.S vaccination and SARS-CoV-2 variants. Study-wide points: Non-spike TCR breadth showed similarity between vaccine and placebo recipients.

Some clones are missing from TCRdb's copy, which holds only in-frame ones; the method was immunoSEQ multiplex PCR. Counted here are roughly 700,000 clones, about 89% occurring once; the ten biggest clones make up over 1.3%. V was clipped by 2 bases and J by 0 bases, with 10 bases between them. CDR3 length: 16 amino acids. Germline-derived CDR1 and CDR2 are KGHDR and SFDVKD. Treatment given: approximately 18 received Ad26.COV2.S at low or high dose, single or two shots; about 5 received placebo; per-sample allocation not given. Specimen acquisition occurred on day 63 following the initial vaccine or placebo injection.

The material sequenced was peripheral blood, taken in a trial of Ad26.COV2.S vaccine versus placebo. The J gene is TRBJ2-1, the V gene TRBV24-1; D possibly corresponds to TRBD1 (5 bases). The receptor comes from a person between 18 and 65 years old who received the Ad26.COV2.S COVID-19 vaccine or a placebo. The CDR3 region has the DNA TGTGCCACCAGTGATTCCAGACAGATCTCCTACAATGAGCAGTTCTTC. It is translated as CATSDSRQISYNEQFF.